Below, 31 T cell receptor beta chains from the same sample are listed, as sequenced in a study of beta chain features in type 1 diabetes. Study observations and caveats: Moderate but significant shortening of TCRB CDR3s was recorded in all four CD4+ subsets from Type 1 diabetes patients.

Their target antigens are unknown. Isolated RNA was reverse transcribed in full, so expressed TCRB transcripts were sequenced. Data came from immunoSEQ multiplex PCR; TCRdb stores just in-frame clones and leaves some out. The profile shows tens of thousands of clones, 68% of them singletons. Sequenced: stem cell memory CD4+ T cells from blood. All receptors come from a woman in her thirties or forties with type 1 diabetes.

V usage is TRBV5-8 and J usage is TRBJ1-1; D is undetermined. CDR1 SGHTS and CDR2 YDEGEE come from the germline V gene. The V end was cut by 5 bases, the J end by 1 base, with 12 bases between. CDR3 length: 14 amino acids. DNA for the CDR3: TGTGCCAGCAGAGCGGAGGAGGGGAACACTGAAGCTTTCTTT. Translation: CASRAEEGNTEAFF.

The CDR3 DNA reads TGCGCCAGCAGCTTGACGGCCGGCGGGCCTGGCTACACCTTC. It is translated as CASSLTAGGPGYTF. The J gene is TRBJ1-2, the V gene TRBV5-1; D gene uncertain. V lost 1 base and J 7 bases, leaving 14 bases between the germline ends. This CDR3 has 14 residues. CDR1 is SGHRS, CDR2 YFSETQ, per germline. Full variable domain (remainder filled in from reference TRBV5-1 and TRBJ1-2): KAGVTQTPRYLIKTRGQQVTLSCSPISGHRSVSWYQQTPGQGLQFLFEYFSETQRNKGNFPGRFSGRQFSNSRSEMNVSTLELGDSALYLCASSLTAGGPGYTFGSGTRLTVV.

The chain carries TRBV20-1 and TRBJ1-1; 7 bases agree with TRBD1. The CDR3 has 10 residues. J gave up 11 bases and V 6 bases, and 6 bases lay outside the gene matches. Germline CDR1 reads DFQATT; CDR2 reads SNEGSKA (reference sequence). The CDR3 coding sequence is TGCAGTGCGACAGGGTATGGCGCTTTCTTT. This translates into CSATGYGAFF.

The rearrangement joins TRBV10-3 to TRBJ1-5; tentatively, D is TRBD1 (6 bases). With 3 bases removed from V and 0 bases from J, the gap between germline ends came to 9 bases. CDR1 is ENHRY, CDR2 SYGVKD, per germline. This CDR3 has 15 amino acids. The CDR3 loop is CAISERTDSNQPQHF. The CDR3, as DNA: TGTGCCATCAGTGAACGGACAGATAGCAATCAGCCCCAGCATTTT.

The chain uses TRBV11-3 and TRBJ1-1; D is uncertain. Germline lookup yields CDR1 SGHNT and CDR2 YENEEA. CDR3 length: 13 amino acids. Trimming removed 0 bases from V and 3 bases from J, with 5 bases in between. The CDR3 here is CASSLESDTEAFF. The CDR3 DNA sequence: TGTGCCAGCAGCTTAGAGAGTGACACTGAAGCTTTCTTT.

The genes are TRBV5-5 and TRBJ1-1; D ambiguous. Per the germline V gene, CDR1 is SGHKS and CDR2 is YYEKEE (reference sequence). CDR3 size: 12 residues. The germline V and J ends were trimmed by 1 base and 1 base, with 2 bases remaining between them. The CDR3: CASSLQNTEAFF. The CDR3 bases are TGTGCCAGCAGCTTGCAGAACACTGAAGCTTTCTTT. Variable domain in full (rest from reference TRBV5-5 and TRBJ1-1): DAGVTQSPTHLIKTRGQQVTLRCSPISGHKSVSWYQQVLGQGPQFIFQYYEKEERGRGNFPDRFSARQFPNYSSELNVNALLLGDSALYLCASSLQNTEAFFGQGTRLTVV.

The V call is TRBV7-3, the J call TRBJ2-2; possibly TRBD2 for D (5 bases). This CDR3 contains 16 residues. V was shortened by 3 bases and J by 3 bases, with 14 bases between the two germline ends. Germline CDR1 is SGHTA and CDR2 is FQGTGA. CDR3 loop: CASSLTPGRDTGELFF. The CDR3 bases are TGTGCCAGCAGCTTGACCCCGGGAAGAGACACCGGGGAGCTGTTTTTT.

CDR3 sequence (DNA): TGTGCCAGCAGCCGCTCGGACAGGGAAGAGACCCAGTACTTC. This encodes CASSRSDREETQYF. V and J are TRBV7-8 and TRBJ2-5; TRBD1 aligns across 8 bases. This CDR3 is built from 14 residues. CDR1 and CDR2 from the germline V gene are SGHVS and FQNEAQ. The junction had 5 bases not matched to a gene; V was cut back by 5 bases and J by 3 bases.

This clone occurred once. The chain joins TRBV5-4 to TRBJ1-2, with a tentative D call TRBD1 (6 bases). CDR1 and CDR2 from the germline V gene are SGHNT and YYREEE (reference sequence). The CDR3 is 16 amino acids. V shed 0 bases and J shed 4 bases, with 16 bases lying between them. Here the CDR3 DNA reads TGTGCCAGCAGCTTGGCGGGGTTGACAGGCGCCTATGGCTACACCTTC. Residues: CASSLAGLTGAYGYTF.

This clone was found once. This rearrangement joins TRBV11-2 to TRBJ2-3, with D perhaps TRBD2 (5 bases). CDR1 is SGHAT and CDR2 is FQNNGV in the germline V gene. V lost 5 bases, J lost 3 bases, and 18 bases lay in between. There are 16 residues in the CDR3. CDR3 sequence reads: CASSLRLAGKTDTQYF. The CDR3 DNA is TGTGCCAGCAGCCTTAGATTGGCGGGTAAAACAGATACGCAGTATTTT.

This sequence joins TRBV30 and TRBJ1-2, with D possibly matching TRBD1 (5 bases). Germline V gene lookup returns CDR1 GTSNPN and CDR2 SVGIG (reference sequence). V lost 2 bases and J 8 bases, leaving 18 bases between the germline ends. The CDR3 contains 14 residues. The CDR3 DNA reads TGTGCCTGGAGTCAGACAGAGAGCGGGATCGGCTACACCTTC. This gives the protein CAWSQTESGIGYTF.

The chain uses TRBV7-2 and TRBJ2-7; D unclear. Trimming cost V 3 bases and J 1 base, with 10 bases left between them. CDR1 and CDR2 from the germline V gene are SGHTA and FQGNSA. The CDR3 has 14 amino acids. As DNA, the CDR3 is TGTGCCAGCAGCTTGCGTCTCACTTCCTACGAGCAGTACTTC. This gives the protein CASSLRLTSYEQYF.

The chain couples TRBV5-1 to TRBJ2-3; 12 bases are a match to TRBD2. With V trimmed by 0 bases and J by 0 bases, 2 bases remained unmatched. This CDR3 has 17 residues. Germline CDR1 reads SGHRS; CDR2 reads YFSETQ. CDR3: CASSLGGTSGSTDTQYF. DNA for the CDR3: TGCGCCAGCAGCTTGGGCGGGACTAGCGGGAGCACAGATACGCAGTATTTT.

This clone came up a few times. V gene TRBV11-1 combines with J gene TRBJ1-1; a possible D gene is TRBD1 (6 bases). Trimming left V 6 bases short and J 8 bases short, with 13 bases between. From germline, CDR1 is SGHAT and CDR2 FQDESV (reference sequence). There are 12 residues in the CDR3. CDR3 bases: TGTGCCAGCAGGAGGGACAATTGGGAAGCTTTCTTT. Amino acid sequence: CASRRDNWEAFF.

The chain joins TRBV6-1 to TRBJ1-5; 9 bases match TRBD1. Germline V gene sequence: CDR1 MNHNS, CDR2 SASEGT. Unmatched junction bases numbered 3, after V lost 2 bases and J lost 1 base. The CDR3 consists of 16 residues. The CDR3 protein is CASSEIGTGSNQPQHF. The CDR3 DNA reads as TGTGCCAGCAGTGAAATCGGGACAGGGAGCAATCAGCCCCAGCATTTT.

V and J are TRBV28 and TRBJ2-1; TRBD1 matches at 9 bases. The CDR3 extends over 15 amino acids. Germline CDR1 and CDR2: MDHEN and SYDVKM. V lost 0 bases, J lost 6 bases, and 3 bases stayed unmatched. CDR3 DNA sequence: TGTGCCAGCAGTTTATGGAGGACAGGGGTCAATGAGCAGTTCTTC. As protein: CASSLWRTGVNEQFF. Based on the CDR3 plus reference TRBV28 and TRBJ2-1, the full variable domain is DVKVTQSSRYLVKRTGEKVFLECVQDMDHENMFWYRQDPGLGLRLIYFSYDVKMKEKGDIPEGYSVSREKKERFSLILESASTNQTSMYLCASSLWRTGVNEQFFGPGTRLTVL.

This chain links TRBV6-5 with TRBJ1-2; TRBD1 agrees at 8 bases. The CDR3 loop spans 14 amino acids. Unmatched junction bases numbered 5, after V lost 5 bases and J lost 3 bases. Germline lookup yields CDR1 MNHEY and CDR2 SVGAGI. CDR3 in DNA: TGTGCCAGCAGTACCCAGACAGGGGACTATGGCTACACCTTC. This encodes CASSTQTGDYGYTF.

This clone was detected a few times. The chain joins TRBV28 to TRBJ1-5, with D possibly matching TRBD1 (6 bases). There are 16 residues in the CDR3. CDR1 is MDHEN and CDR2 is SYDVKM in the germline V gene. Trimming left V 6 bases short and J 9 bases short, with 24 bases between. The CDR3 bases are TGTGCCAGCAGGAAGGGTACAGGGTACGGTATACGGCCCCAGCATTTT. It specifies CASRKGTGYGIRPQHF.

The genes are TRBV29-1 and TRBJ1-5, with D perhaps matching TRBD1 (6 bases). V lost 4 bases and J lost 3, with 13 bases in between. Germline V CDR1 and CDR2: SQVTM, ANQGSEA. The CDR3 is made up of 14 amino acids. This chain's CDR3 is CSVAETGLNQPQHF. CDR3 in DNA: TGCAGCGTTGCGGAGACAGGACTCAATCAGCCCCAGCATTTT.

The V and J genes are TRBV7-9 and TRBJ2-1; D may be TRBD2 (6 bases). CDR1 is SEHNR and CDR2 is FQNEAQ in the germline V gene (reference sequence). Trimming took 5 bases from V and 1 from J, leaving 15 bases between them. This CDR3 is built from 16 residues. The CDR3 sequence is CASSPGVAASYNEQFF. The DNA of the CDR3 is TGTGCCAGCAGCCCCGGGGTAGCGGCTTCCTACAATGAGCAGTTCTTC.

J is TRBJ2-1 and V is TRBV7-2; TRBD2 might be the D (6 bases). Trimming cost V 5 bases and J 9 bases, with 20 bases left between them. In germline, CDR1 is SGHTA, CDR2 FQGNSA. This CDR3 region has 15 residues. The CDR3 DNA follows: TGTGCCAGCAGCGAACAACGCGGGGATTTCCCTGAGCAGTTCTTC. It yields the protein CASSEQRGDFPEQFF.

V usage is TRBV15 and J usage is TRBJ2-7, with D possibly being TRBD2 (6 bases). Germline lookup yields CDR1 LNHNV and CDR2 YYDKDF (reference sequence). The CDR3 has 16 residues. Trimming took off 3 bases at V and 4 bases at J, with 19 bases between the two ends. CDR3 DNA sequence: TGTGCCACCAGCAGGGTGCGTGGGACGGGGGAATACGAGCAGTACTTC. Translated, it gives CATSRVRGTGEYEQYF.

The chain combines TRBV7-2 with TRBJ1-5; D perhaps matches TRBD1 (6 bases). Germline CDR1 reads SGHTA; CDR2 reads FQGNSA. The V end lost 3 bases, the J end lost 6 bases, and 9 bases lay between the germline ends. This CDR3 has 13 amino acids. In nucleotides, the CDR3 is TGTGCCAGCAGCTTGCGCAGGGGTCAGCCCCAGCATTTT. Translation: CASSLRRGQPQHF.

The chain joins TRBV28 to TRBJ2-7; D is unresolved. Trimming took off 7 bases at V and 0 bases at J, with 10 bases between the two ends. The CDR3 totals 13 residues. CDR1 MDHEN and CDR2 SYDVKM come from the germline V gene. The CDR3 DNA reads TGTGCCAGCAACGTCCAGAACTCCTACGAGCAGTACTTC. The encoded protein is CASNVQNSYEQYF. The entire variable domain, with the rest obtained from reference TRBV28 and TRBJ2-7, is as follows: DVKVTQSSRYLVKRTGEKVFLECVQDMDHENMFWYRQDPGLGLRLIYFSYDVKMKEKGDIPEGYSVSREKKERFSLILESASTNQTSMYLCASNVQNSYEQYFGPGTRLTVT.

The CDR3 coding sequence is TGTGCCAGCAGTCCCAGTTTCTCTGGGGCCAACGTCCTGACTTTC. Its protein is CASSPSFSGANVLTF. The chain uses TRBV6-5 and TRBJ2-6, with unresolved D. Per the germline V gene, CDR1 is MNHEY and CDR2 is SVGAGI. This CDR3 region has 15 residues. The V end lost 5 bases, the J end lost 0 bases, and 8 bases lay between the germline ends.

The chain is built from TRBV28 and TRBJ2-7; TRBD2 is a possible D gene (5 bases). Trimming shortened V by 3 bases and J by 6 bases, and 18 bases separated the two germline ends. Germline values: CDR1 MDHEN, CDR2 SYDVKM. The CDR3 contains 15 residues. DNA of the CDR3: TGTGCCAGCAGTTTGAGCGGCTGGCCGGTCGGCGAGCAGTACTTC. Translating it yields CASSLSGWPVGEQYF.

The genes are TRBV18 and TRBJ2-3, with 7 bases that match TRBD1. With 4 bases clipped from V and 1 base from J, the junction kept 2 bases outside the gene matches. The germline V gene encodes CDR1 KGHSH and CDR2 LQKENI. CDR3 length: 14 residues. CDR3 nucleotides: TGTGCCAGCTCACAGGGGGCCGGCACAGATACGCAGTATTTT. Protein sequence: CASSQGAGTDTQYF.

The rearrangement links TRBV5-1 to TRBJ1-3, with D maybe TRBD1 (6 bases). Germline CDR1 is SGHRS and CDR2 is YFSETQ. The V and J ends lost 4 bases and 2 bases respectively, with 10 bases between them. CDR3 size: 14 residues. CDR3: CASSGAGAGNTIYF. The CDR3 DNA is TGCGCCAGCAGCGGCGCAGGGGCTGGAAACACCATATATTTT.

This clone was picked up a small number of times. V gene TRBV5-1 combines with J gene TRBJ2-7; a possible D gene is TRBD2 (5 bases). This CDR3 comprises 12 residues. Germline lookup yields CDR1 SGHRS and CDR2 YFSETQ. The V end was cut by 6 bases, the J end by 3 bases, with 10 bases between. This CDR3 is CASTRTGYEQYF. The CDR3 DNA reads TGCGCCAGCACCCGGACTGGCTACGAGCAGTACTTC. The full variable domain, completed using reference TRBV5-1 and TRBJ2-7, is KAGVTQTPRYLIKTRGQQVTLSCSPISGHRSVSWYQQTPGQGLQFLFEYFSETQRNKGNFPGRFSGRQFSNSRSEMNVSTLELGDSALYLCASTRTGYEQYFGPGTRLTVT.

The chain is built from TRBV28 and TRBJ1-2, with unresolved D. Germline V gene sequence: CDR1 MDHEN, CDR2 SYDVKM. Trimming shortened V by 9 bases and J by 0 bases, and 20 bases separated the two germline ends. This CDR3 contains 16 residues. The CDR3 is CASSRGRRTSNYGYTF. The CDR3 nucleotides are TGTGCCAGTTCCAGAGGACGGCGGACTTCTAACTATGGCTACACCTTC.

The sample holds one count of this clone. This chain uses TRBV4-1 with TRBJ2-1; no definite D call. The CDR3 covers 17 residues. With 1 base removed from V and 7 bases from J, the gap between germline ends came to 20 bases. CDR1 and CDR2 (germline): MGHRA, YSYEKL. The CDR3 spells CASSQGGRSSWRNEQFF. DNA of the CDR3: TGCGCCAGCAGCCAAGGAGGTCGGTCCAGTTGGAGAAATGAGCAGTTCTTC.